A single sample gave rise to the 24 T cell receptor beta chains below, sequenced in a study of regulatory T cells in long-lasting Graves disease. CDR3-region Arm-PCR and iRepertoire HTBI primers produced the TCR beta libraries. Each CDR3 protein gets one entry after TCRdb re-called the multiplex PCR reads with MiXCR. The sample contains roughly 500,000 distinct CDR3 sequences, roughly 14% of which appear only once. Regarding time point: newly diagnosed GD, antithyroid drugs for less than 3 months. Isolated PBMC RNA provided the starting material for the TCR library. The same data also went into a second study, on T cells in Graves' hyperthyroidism and ophthalmopathy.

Sequences were derived from peripheral blood mononuclear cells (PBMCs), sampled at new diagnosis, from a patient treated with antithyroid drugs. These receptors were obtained from a man younger than 40 with Graves disease.

The chain carries TRBV19 and TRBJ2-7; TRBD2 matches 8 bases. CDR1 and CDR2 from the germline V gene are LNHDA and SQIVND (reference sequence). Trimming took 4 bases from V and 4 from J; bases not matched to a gene: 9. The CDR3 totals 15 residues. The CDR3 reads CASSTAAAGEYEQYF. The DNA for the CDR3 is TGTGCCAGTAGTACCGCCGCAGCGGGAGAATACGAGCAGTACTTC.

The rearrangement joins TRBV10-2 to TRBJ2-1; 10 bases fit TRBD2. V shed 6 bases, J shed 5 bases, and the junction held 7 bases outside the gene matches. There are 15 residues in the CDR3. Germline V gives CDR1 WSHSY, CDR2 SAAADI. CDR3 sequence reads: CASRSGTSADNEQFF. DNA of the CDR3: TGCGCCAGCAGGTCCGGGACTAGCGCGGACAATGAGCAGTTCTTC.

This clonotype was counted many times. V usage is TRBV5-1 and J usage is TRBJ2-1; 7 bases fit TRBD2. The CDR3 is 14 amino acids. Per the germline V gene, CDR1 is SGHRS and CDR2 is YFSETQ. V shed 4 bases and J 4 bases; nucleotides not matched to a gene: 5. CDR3 in DNA: TGCGCCAGCAGCCGCGGGACTATGTACAATGAGCAGTTCTTC. This translates into CASSRGTMYNEQFF.

The table lists this clonotype with a few counts. The J gene is TRBJ1-2, the V gene TRBV30; 7 nucleotides agree with TRBD1. V lost 4 bases to trimming and J lost 4 bases; unmatched junction nucleotides: 6. This CDR3 is 13 amino acids long. CDR1 is GTSNPN and CDR2 is SVGIG in the germline V gene (reference sequence). The CDR3 DNA is TGTGCCTGGAAATCACAGGGGACCTATGGCTACACCTTC. This translates into CAWKSQGTYGYTF.

J is TRBJ2-7 and V is TRBV6-5; a weak D match, TRBD1 (7 bases). The CDR3 has 15 amino acids. V was cut by 2 bases and J by 2 bases, with 13 bases left in between. Germline V lookup: CDR1 MNHEY, CDR2 SVGAGI. In nucleotides, the CDR3 is TGTGCCAGCAGTTACGGAGGGGGCTGGACCTACGAGCAGTACTTC. Its translation: CASSYGGGWTYEQYF.

There are many counts of this clonotype. The chain is built from TRBV12-3 or TRBV12-4 and TRBJ2-7; 8 bases line up with TRBD2. The CDR3 runs 14 residues. The J segment lost 6 bases and the V segment lost 5 bases, leaving 9 bases of the junction unmatched. The CDR3 is CASSPSGLVSEQYF. Here the CDR3 DNA reads TGTGCCAGCAGTCCTAGCGGGCTCGTCTCCGAGCAGTACTTC.

This clonotype was seen only a few times. This chain joins TRBV5-1 and TRBJ2-1, with D perhaps TRBD2 (6 bases). V lost 4 bases to trimming and J lost 3 bases, with 26 bases between them. Germline CDR1 and CDR2: SGHRS and YFSETQ. This CDR3 is built from 19 residues. The CDR3 nucleotides read TGCGCCAGCAGCCCCGTCACATTTAGCGGAAGTCTCGTCTACAATGAGCAGTTCTTC. Translation: CASSPVTFSGSLVYNEQFF.

This clonotype has at least ten counts. V usage is TRBV12-3 or TRBV12-4 and J usage is TRBJ1-2; D ambiguous. The CDR3 is made up of 11 amino acids. Trimming removed 6 bases at V and 4 bases at J, with 6 bases between. The CDR3 bases are TGTGCCAGCAGCGATGGCTATGGCTACACCTTC. Translating gives CASSDGYGYTF.

This clonotype has a handful of counts. V gene TRBV4-1 combines with J gene TRBJ2-1; TRBD2 matches 8 bases. The germline V gene has CDR1 MGHRA and CDR2 YSYEKL. This CDR3 is built from 15 residues. After removal of 4 bases from V and 6 bases from J, the junction contained 8 bases not matched to a gene. The chain's CDR3 is CASSRGGYRRNEQFF. CDR3 nucleotides: TGCGCCAGCAGCCGCGGGGGGTATCGTCGCAATGAGCAGTTCTTC.

The V gene is TRBV10-3, the J gene TRBJ2-3; 12 bases are shared with TRBD1. Per germline, CDR1 ENHRY and CDR2 SYGVKD. The J segment lost 6 bases and the V segment lost 8 bases, leaving 6 bases of the junction unmatched. The CDR3 length is 14 residues. CDR3 in amino acids: CAIEGTGGADTQYF. The CDR3 DNA reads TGTGCCATCGAGGGGACAGGGGGCGCGGATACGCAGTATTTT.

This clonotype was recorded a few times. The chain has TRBV29-1 and TRBJ1-3, with D unclear. Germline V lookup: CDR1 SQVTM, CDR2 ANQGSEA. CDR3 length equals 13 residues. Trimming took 8 bases from V and 0 from J, leaving 11 bases between them. CDR3 DNA sequence: TGCAGCTACACGGCTAACTCTGGAAACACCATATATTTT. Amino acids: CSYTANSGNTIYF.

Details on this clonotype: Being one base from a much bigger clone, this may be a read error. The chain is built from TRBV7-3 and TRBJ1-1; D gene uncertain. V was trimmed by 3 bases and J by 1 base, leaving 15 bases between them. Germline V gives CDR1 SGHTA, CDR2 FQGTGA. The length of the CDR3 is 16 residues. The CDR3, as DNA: TGTGCCAGCAGCTTCCTCCGGGGAATAGAGAACACTGAAGCTTTCTTT. Its translation: CASSFLRGIENTEAFF.

This clonotype has at least ten counts. The chain uses TRBV20-1 and TRBJ1-2; D is unclear. V lost 7 bases and J lost 3, with 9 bases in between. The germline V gene has CDR1 DFQATT and CDR2 SNEGSKA (reference sequence). The CDR3 spans 11 residues. The chain's CDR3 is CSVNSDYGYTF. CDR3 DNA: TGCAGTGTTAACTCGGACTATGGCTACACCTTC.

This clonotype occurred many times. V gene TRBV24-1 combines with J gene TRBJ2-5; either TRBD1 or TRBD2 may fit D (5 bases each). Germline V lookup: CDR1 KGHDR, CDR2 SFDVKD. Trimming left V 2 bases short and J 5 bases short, with 11 bases between. CDR3 length: 14 amino acids. The CDR3 protein is CATSDSRGLETQYF. CDR3 coding DNA: TGTGCCACCAGTGATTCTCGGGGCTTGGAGACCCAGTACTTC.

This clonotype showed up many times. The chain joins TRBV14 to TRBJ1-1, with TRBD1 matching over 7 bases. This CDR3 region has 18 residues. CDR1 and CDR2 (germline): SGHDN, FVKESK. Losses at the gene ends were 0 bases for V and 8 bases for J; bases not matched to a gene: 18. The CDR3 sequence is CASSQDEWDTGARAEAFF. The CDR3 nucleotides read TGTGCCAGCAGCCAAGATGAATGGGACACAGGGGCGCGGGCCGAAGCTTTCTTT.

This clonotype was observed a handful of times. The genes are TRBV29-1 and TRBJ2-3; D possibly corresponds to TRBD2 (7 bases). CDR3 size: 12 residues. Trimming cost V 7 bases and J 9 bases, with 17 bases left between them. Germline CDR1 is SQVTM and CDR2 is ANQGSEA. This CDR3 is CSGEISGGTQYF. The CDR3 DNA follows: TGCAGCGGTGAGATTTCGGGGGGCACGCAGTATTTT.

Of note for this clonotype: A read error is possible here, since a much larger clone lies one base away. The rearrangement joins TRBV7-9 to TRBJ2-7; D not resolved. The germline V and J ends were trimmed by 1 base and 3 bases, with 4 bases remaining between them. The CDR3 consists of 12 residues. Germline V lookup: CDR1 SEHNR, CDR2 FQNEAQ (reference sequence). In DNA, the CDR3 is TGTGCCAGCAGCTTAGAACTCTACGAGCAGTACTTC. It is translated as CASSLELYEQYF.

The chain has TRBV20-1 and TRBJ2-5; weak D call: TRBD1 (6 bases). TRBJ2-7 matches the DNA end more closely, so the J call is doubtful. Germline values: CDR1 DFQATT, CDR2 SNEGSKA (reference sequence). The CDR3 runs 12 residues. CDR3 in amino acids: CSAGGQLYEQYF. The CDR3 coding sequence is TGCAGTGCTGGTGGACAGCTTTACGAGCAGTACTTC.

This clonotype was counted between two and nine times. J is TRBJ2-7 and V is TRBV18; a weak D match, TRBD1 (7 bases). CDR1 is KGHSH and CDR2 is LQKENI in the germline V gene. The CDR3 covers 14 residues. V lost 5 bases and J 6 bases, leaving 17 bases between the germline ends. CDR3 sequence reads: CASSESNQGGEQYF. CDR3 coding DNA: TGTGCCAGCTCAGAATCAAATCAGGGGGGCGAGCAGTACTTC.

In this sample, this clonotype turned up many times. The chain couples TRBV2 to TRBJ1-2; unclear D gene. Germline-derived CDR1 and CDR2 are SNHLY and FYNNEI. This CDR3 region has 17 residues. Between the trimmed V and J ends, which lost 0 bases and 4 bases, there was a span of 18 bases. The CDR3 is CASSEALGERGVYGYTF. Here the CDR3 DNA reads TGTGCCAGCAGTGAAGCGTTAGGAGAGCGGGGAGTCTATGGCTACACCTTC.

Ten or more counts support this clonotype. The CDR3 loop reads CASSGLGGRAFEQYF. CDR3 DNA sequence: TGTGCCAGCAGCGGCCTGGGCGGGAGAGCGTTCGAGCAGTACTTC. The genes are TRBV11-2 and TRBJ2-7, with 7 nucleotides matching TRBD2. Per germline, CDR1 SGHAT and CDR2 FQNNGV. CDR3 length equals 15 residues. With 5 bases clipped from V and 6 bases from J, the junction kept 13 bases outside the gene matches.

This clonotype was counted at least ten times. CDR3 in DNA: TGTGCCAGCAGCTTAGAGCAAAGTAACGGCTACGAGCAGTACTTC. Its translation is CASSLEQSNGYEQYF. The chain links TRBV7-9 to TRBJ2-7; D not resolved. This CDR3 is built from 15 residues. V gave up 1 base and J gave up 3 bases, with 13 bases separating them. CDR1 and CDR2 (germline): SEHNR, FQNEAQ (reference sequence).

This clonotype was seen at least ten times. V is TRBV6-2 or TRBV6-3 and J is TRBJ1-1; weak D call: TRBD1 (5 bases). Germline values: CDR1 MNHEY, CDR2 SVGEGT. The length of the CDR3 is 14 residues. The V end lost 4 bases, the J end lost 5 bases, and 14 bases lay between the germline ends. DNA of the CDR3: TGTGCCAGCAGTTCCTCTATGGGGCTTACTGAAGCTTTCTTT. This translates into CASSSSMGLTEAFF.

This chain links TRBV3-1 with TRBJ2-2; D not resolved. The CDR3 length is 16 residues. The germline gives CDR1 LGHDT, CDR2 YNNKEL (reference sequence). V lost 1 base, J lost 7 bases, and 16 bases lay in between. Written as DNA, the CDR3 is TGTGCCAGCAGCCAAGGAGTCTTCCCCCCGAGCGGGGAGCTGTTTTTT. Its protein product is CASSQGVFPPSGELFF.